This T cell receptor (beta chain) originates from a study of blood T cells in healthy people across ages. Sample-barcoded 5' priming and a J-beta primer mix drove a second PCR of about 7 to 12 cycles. TCRdb independently ran MiXCR on the 5' RACE reads; one entry per CDR3 protein. The sample contains roughly 1,300,000 distinct CDR3 sequences, 55% to 75% of which appear only once. Isolation per sample recovered at least 7 million PBMCs. Trimming took 5 bases from V and 7 from J, leaving 11 bases between them. CDR3 size: 13 residues. From germline, CDR1 is MNHNY and CDR2 SVGAGI (reference sequence). This TCR was recovered from a man between 18 and 29 years old in good health. The material sequenced was blood. V is TRBV6-6 and J is TRBJ1-4; D is ambiguous. CDR3 DNA sequence: TGTGCCAGCAGTCTGAAAGCGGGTGAAAAACTGTTTTTT. It codes for CASSLKAGEKLFF.